Shown below are 26 T cell receptor beta chains from a single sample sequenced in a study of blood T cell repertoires in COVID-19. The method was immunoSEQ multiplex PCR; TCRdb's version includes in-frame clones alone and lacks a portion of them. This sample yields 650,000 to 800,000 clones, of which 80% to 90% are seen a single time; approximately 0.3% belongs to the top ten. The specimen was peripheral blood. The receptor set was obtained from a woman younger than 35 with acute or convalescent COVID-19.

The chain joins TRBV30 to TRBJ1-6; 8 bases map to TRBD1. CDR3 size: 14 residues. The V segment lost 1 base and the J segment 10 bases; nucleotides outside the gene matches: 6. CDR1 and CDR2 from the germline V gene are GTSNPN and SVGIG (reference sequence). CDR3 nucleotides: TGTGCCTGGAGTGCCGGACAGGGTAAATCACCCCTCCACTTT. As protein: CAWSAGQGKSPLHF.

This chain uses TRBV27 with TRBJ1-5; 7 bases are shared with TRBD1. The CDR3 is 15 residues long. V dropped 6 bases and J dropped 1; count of bases not matched to a gene: 6. CDR1 and CDR2 from the germline V gene are MNHEY and SMNVEV (reference sequence). For the CDR3, the DNA is TGTGCCAGCAGACAGGGGTCGTCCAGCAATCAGCCCCAGCATTTT. Encoded protein: CASRQGSSSNQPQHF.

This clone turned up a few times. V usage is TRBV3-1 (or the pseudogene TRBV3-2) and J usage is TRBJ1-1; 8 positions match TRBD1. The junction had 3 bases not matched to a gene; V was cut back by 1 base and J by 5 bases. The germline gives CDR1 LGHDT, CDR2 YNNKEL (reference sequence). This CDR3 has 14 amino acids. For the CDR3, the DNA is TGTGCCAGCAGCCAAGTCTGGGACAGGACTGAAGCTTTCTTT. It specifies CASSQVWDRTEAFF.

The chain links TRBV5-4 to TRBJ1-2, with 7 bases aligning to TRBD1. The CDR3 has 16 amino acids. The trim removed 3 bases at V and 4 bases at J, leaving 12 bases unmatched. CDR1 is SGHNT, CDR2 YYREEE, per germline (reference sequence). The CDR3 region is CASSSRGWDSLYGYTF. In DNA form, the CDR3 reads TGTGCCAGCAGCTCGAGGGGGTGGGACAGCCTCTATGGCTACACCTTC.

The chain employs TRBV3-1 (or the pseudogene TRBV3-2) and TRBJ2-2, with TRBD1 matching over 8 bases. V shed 5 bases, J shed 6 bases, and the junction held 11 bases outside the gene matches. Germline V gives CDR1 LGHDT, CDR2 YNNKEL (reference sequence). The CDR3 is 16 residues long. For the CDR3, the DNA is TGTGCCAGCAGCTTCAGGGGGCTGCGGGGCTCCGGGGAGCTGTTTTTT. It yields the protein CASSFRGLRGSGELFF.

This sequence joins TRBV5-1 and TRBJ2-1; 15 bases line up with TRBD2. CDR1 and CDR2 (germline): SGHRS, YFSETQ. The CDR3 extends over 17 amino acids. The junction had 9 bases not matched to a gene; V was cut back by 4 bases and J by 7 bases. CDR3 nucleotides: TGCGCCAGCAGCATAGGGACTAGCGGGGGGCCGGGGAATGAGCAGTTCTTC. This sequence encodes CASSIGTSGGPGNEQFF. The variable domain in full, with the rest retrieved from reference TRBV5-1 and TRBJ2-1, is KAGVTQTPRYLIKTRGQQVTLSCSPISGHRSVSWYQQTPGQGLQFLFEYFSETQRNKGNFPGRFSGRQFSNSRSEMNVSTLELGDSALYLCASSIGTSGGPGNEQFFGPGTRLTVL.

The chain is built from TRBV28 and TRBJ2-7; possibly TRBD1 for D (6 bases). Germline CDR1 and CDR2: MDHEN and SYDVKM. V lost 5 bases and J lost 6, with 14 bases in between. The CDR3 has 13 amino acids. CDR3 in DNA: TGTGCCAGCAGTCCAGGGGTCACGCGCGAGCAGTACTTC. Translated, it gives CASSPGVTREQYF.

Here the CDR3 DNA reads TGTGCCAGCAGCCAAATACCAGTCAATCAGCCCCAGCATTTT. Protein: CASSQIPVNQPQHF. The chain recombines TRBV3-1 (or the pseudogene TRBV3-2) with TRBJ1-5; D is uncertain. This CDR3 has 14 amino acids. CDR1 LGHDT and CDR2 YNNKEL come from the germline V gene (reference sequence). Trimming pared 2 bases from V and 3 bases from J, leaving 8 bases between.

Here the CDR3 DNA reads TGTGCCAGCAGTGACCGGACAGGGTATTACGTCTGGGAGCTGTTTTTT. Its translation is CASSDRTGYYVWELFF. The chain employs TRBV6-1 and TRBJ2-2; 8 bases agree with TRBD1. The length of the CDR3 is 16 residues. V dropped 3 bases and J dropped 9; count of bases not matched to a gene: 12. CDR1 MNHNS and CDR2 SASEGT come from the germline V gene.

The chain employs TRBV13 and TRBJ1-3, with D maybe TRBD1 (5 bases). Per the germline V gene, CDR1 is PRHDT and CDR2 is FYEKMQ (reference sequence). The CDR3 extends over 14 amino acids. With 1 base removed from V and 1 base from J, the gap between germline ends came to 5 bases. The CDR3 protein is CASSLAGSGNTIYF. The CDR3 DNA sequence: TGTGCCAGCAGCTTAGCAGGGTCTGGAAACACCATATATTTT.

This sequence joins TRBV4-3 and TRBJ1-2; D unresolved. CDR1 LGHNA and CDR2 YSLEER come from the germline V gene. The V and J ends lost 0 bases and 4 bases respectively, with 15 bases between them. The CDR3 totals 16 residues. CDR3 sequence reads: CASSQDRGQAGYGYTF. As DNA, the CDR3 is TGCGCCAGCAGCCAAGATCGTGGCCAGGCGGGCTATGGCTACACCTTC.

The chain couples TRBV2 to TRBJ1-2; possibly TRBD1 for D (6 bases). Germline CDR1 reads SNHLY; CDR2 reads FYNNEI. V dropped 6 bases and J dropped 4 bases, with 15 bases sitting between them. This CDR3 has 14 residues. Here the CDR3 DNA reads TGTGCCAGCAGCGCCGACAGGTACGGCTATGGCTACACCTTC. Translating it yields CASSADRYGYGYTF. Based on the CDR3 plus reference TRBV2 and TRBJ1-2, the full variable domain is EPEVTQTPSHQVTQMGQEVILRCVPISNHLYFYWYRQILGQKVEFLVSFYNNEISEKSEIFDDQFSVERPDGSNFTLKIRSTKLEDSAMYFCASSADRYGYGYTFGSGTRLTVV.

The chain uses TRBV14 and TRBJ2-3; D is possibly TRBD1 (6 bases). The CDR3 extends over 14 amino acids. Germline V gene data show CDR1 as SGHDN and CDR2 as FVKESK. Between the trimmed V and J ends, which lost 4 bases and 1 base, there was a span of 9 bases. The CDR3 nucleotides read TGTGCCAGCAGCCCTGCAGGGGGCACAGATACGCAGTATTTT. It is translated as CASSPAGGTDTQYF.

The rearrangement joins TRBV5-5 to TRBJ1-1; possible D gene TRBD1, 6 bases. Germline values: CDR1 SGHKS, CDR2 YYEKEE (reference sequence). Trimming pared 1 base from V and 1 base from J, leaving 11 bases between. The CDR3 runs 15 residues. The CDR3 DNA is TGTGCCAGCAGCTTGACAGGGACCCCGAACACTGAAGCTTTCTTT. Its protein product is CASSLTGTPNTEAFF.

Only a few counts were recorded for this clone. This rearrangement joins TRBV7-9 to TRBJ1-2; possibly TRBD1 for D (5 bases). The CDR3 is 13 amino acids. The ends were cut back, 8 bases at V and 4 bases at J, with 14 bases in the middle. Germline CDR1 reads SEHNR; CDR2 reads FQNEAQ (reference sequence). The CDR3 reads CASSPGLFYGYTF. The DNA of the CDR3 is TGTGCCAGCTCACCGGGACTGTTCTATGGCTACACCTTC.

The chain employs TRBV29-1 and TRBJ1-1; 8 bases fit TRBD1. Germline V gene data show CDR1 as SQVTM and CDR2 as ANQGSEA. The trim removed 5 bases at V and 4 bases at J, leaving 6 bases unmatched. The CDR3 spans 13 residues. Here the CDR3 reads CSVRGQGSTEAFF. CDR3 bases: TGCAGCGTTCGTGGACAGGGCAGCACTGAAGCTTTCTTT.

The rearrangement uses TRBV7-2 and TRBJ2-3, with D possibly matching TRBD2 (6 bases). The CDR3 contains 13 residues. The ends were cut back, 5 bases at V and 8 bases at J, with 14 bases in the middle. Germline V gives CDR1 SGHTA, CDR2 FQGNSA. The CDR3 spells CASSISREVTQYF. Written as DNA, the CDR3 is TGTGCCAGCAGCATAAGCAGGGAGGTTACGCAGTATTTT.

This chain links TRBV30 with TRBJ1-2; D gene ambiguous. V was clipped by 3 bases and J by 1 base, with 18 bases between them. CDR3 length: 16 residues. The germline gives CDR1 GTSNPN, CDR2 SVGIG (reference sequence). The DNA for the CDR3 is TGTGCCTGGAGCCCCCCAGAGCAGGTCCTTAACTATGGCTACACCTTC. Its protein product is CAWSPPEQVLNYGYTF.

This clone appeared a single time. The CDR3 nucleotides are TGTGCCAGCAGTTTATCCCCAGGTCTAAACACTGAAGCTTTCTTT. Its protein product is CASSLSPGLNTEAFF. The rearrangement uses TRBV28 and TRBJ1-1; D unclear. V was clipped by 1 base and J by 2 bases, with 11 bases between them. The CDR3 has 15 amino acids. Germline V gives CDR1 MDHEN, CDR2 SYDVKM.

This sequence joins TRBV29-1 and TRBJ2-1; D ambiguous. The CDR3 sequence is 13 residues long. Trimming took 5 bases from V and 0 from J, leaving 8 bases between them. Looked up from germline, CDR1 is SQVTM and CDR2 is ANQGSEA. The CDR3 bases are TGCAGCGTTTTTGCGGACTCCTACAATGAGCAGTTCTTC. Translated: CSVFADSYNEQFF.

This clone was picked up one time. The V gene is TRBV7-2, the J gene TRBJ2-7; 9 nucleotides agree with TRBD1. The CDR3 has 16 amino acids. CDR1 is SGHTA and CDR2 is FQGNSA in the germline V gene. V trimming: 4 bases; J trimming: 2 bases; junction bases outside the gene matches: 9. The CDR3 reads CASSSPGQGIPYEQYF. The CDR3 region has the DNA TGTGCCAGCAGCTCACCGGGACAGGGAATCCCCTACGAGCAGTACTTC.

J is TRBJ1-5 and V is TRBV3-1 (or the pseudogene TRBV3-2), with a tentative D call TRBD1 (5 bases). CDR3 length equals 15 residues. The V end lost 0 bases, the J end lost 4 bases, and 10 bases lay between the germline ends. Germline CDR1 is LGHDT and CDR2 is YNNKEL (reference sequence). The CDR3, as DNA: TGTGCCAGCAGCCAAGAGGGCAGGGCAAATCAGCCCCAGCATTTT. It yields the protein CASSQEGRANQPQHF.

The chain uses TRBV6-6 and TRBJ2-7, with TRBD2 matching 7 bases. Losses at the gene ends were 6 bases for V and 4 bases for J; bases not matched to a gene: 9. There are 14 residues in the CDR3. Germline-derived CDR1 and CDR2 are MNHNY and SVGAGI (reference sequence). CDR3 amino acids: CASRPSGAEYEQYF. CDR3 DNA sequence: TGTGCCAGCAGACCGAGCGGGGCCGAATACGAGCAGTACTTC.

This chain connects TRBV9 to TRBJ1-2, with D uncertain. V was clipped by 3 bases and J by 8 bases, with 20 bases between them. The germline V gene encodes CDR1 SGDLS and CDR2 YYNGEE. This CDR3 has 15 amino acids. This chain's CDR3 is CASSASSLLGIGYTF. CDR3 in DNA: TGTGCCAGCAGCGCCAGCAGCCTTCTGGGCATAGGCTACACCTTC.

The CDR3 loop reads CMGQEQFF. Written as DNA, the CDR3 is TGCATGGGGCAGGAGCAGTTCTTC. The genes are TRBV20-1 and TRBJ2-1; possibly TRBD1 for D (5 bases). The germline V gene has CDR1 DFQATT and CDR2 SNEGSKA (reference sequence). The CDR3 is made up of 8 amino acids.

The chain has TRBV7-6 and TRBJ1-1, with a possible D match to TRBD1 (6 bases). V was clipped by 0 bases and J by 0 bases, with 14 bases between them. Germline V gene data show CDR1 as SGHVS and CDR2 as FNYEAQ. The CDR3 totals 17 residues. Written as DNA, the CDR3 is TGTGCCAGCAGCTTAGCGAGGGGGAGTACTGTGAACACTGAAGCTTTCTTT. This translates into CASSLARGSTVNTEAFF.